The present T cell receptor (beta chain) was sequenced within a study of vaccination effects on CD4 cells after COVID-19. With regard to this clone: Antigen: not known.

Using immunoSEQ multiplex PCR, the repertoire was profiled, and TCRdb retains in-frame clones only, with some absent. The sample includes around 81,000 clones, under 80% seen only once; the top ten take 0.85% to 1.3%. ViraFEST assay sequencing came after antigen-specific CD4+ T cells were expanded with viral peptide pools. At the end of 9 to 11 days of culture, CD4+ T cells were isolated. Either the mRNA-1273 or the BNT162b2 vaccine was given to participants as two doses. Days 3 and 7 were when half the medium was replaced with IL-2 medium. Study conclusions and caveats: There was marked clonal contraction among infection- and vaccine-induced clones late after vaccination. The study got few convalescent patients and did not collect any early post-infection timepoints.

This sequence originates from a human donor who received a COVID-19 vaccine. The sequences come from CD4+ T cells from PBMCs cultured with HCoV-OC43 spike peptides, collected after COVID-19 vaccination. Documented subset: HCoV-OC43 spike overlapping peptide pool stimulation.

DNA for the CDR3: TGTGCCAGCAGCCCGGGACCCCGCTCCTACGAGCAGTACGTC. Translated: CASSPGPRSYEQYV. The genes are TRBV9 and TRBJ2-7; D tentatively reads TRBD1 or TRBD2 (5 bases each). The CDR3 sequence is 14 residues long. CDR1 is SGDLS and CDR2 is YYNGEE in the germline V gene. V lost 4 bases and J 0 bases, leaving 11 bases between the germline ends.